The following is a TCR beta chain sequence with its context. This sample stems from a study of blood T cell repertoires in COVID-19. The repertoire was sequenced with immunoSEQ multiplex PCR; TCRdb's copy has only in-frame clones and lacks some. The sample includes around 47,000 clones, more than 75% seen only once; the top ten take about 8.8%. The CDR3 spans 14 residues. Germline loops: CDR1 SGHRS, CDR2 YFSETQ. V lost 4 bases and J lost 7; bases outside the gene matches: 9. Sequencing input: peripheral blood. The chain recombines TRBV5-1 with TRBJ2-5; 8 bases are shared with TRBD2. The TCR sequence derives from a man between 45 and 60 years old with active COVID-19. The CDR3 is CASSPGGGLRTQYF. CDR3 coding DNA: TGCGCCAGCAGCCCCGGGGGGGGCCTCCGGACCCAGTACTTC.